One sample yielded the 24 T cell receptor beta chains listed below, sequenced in a study of radiation and T cells in renal cell carcinoma. Treatment: 15 Gy SBRT to primary tumor, nephrectomy 4 weeks later. Produced via immunoSEQ multiplex PCR; TCRdb's table is partial and in-frame only. The profile covers around 20,000 clones, with about 50% appearing a single time and 16% taken by the ten largest. The sample in question was tumor tissue, obtained from a patient whose treatment included radiotherapy and nephrectomy. These receptors were obtained from a woman between 50 and 59 years old with renal cell carcinoma.

The CDR3 bases are TGTGCCAGCAGCTTGGCCGTCGAGGGGGTCTATGGCTACACCTTC. This encodes CASSLAVEGVYGYTF. The chain couples TRBV5-6 to TRBJ1-2, with a possible D match to TRBD1 (6 bases). The V gene's germline CDR1 is SGHDT and CDR2 YYEEEE. The CDR3 totals 15 residues. V lost 0 bases to trimming and J lost 4 bases, with 13 bases between them.

The V gene is TRBV6-1, the J gene TRBJ1-5, with D tentatively TRBD1 (5 bases). Germline V gene sequence: CDR1 MNHNS, CDR2 SASEGT. CDR3 size: 14 residues. V was clipped by 5 bases and J by 4 bases, with 12 bases between them. The CDR3 spells CASSTGLINQPQHF. The CDR3 region has the DNA TGTGCCAGCAGTACGGGACTGATAAATCAGCCCCAGCATTTT.

The CDR3 DNA sequence: TGCGCCAGCGGATTCCCAGCGGGGACAGAGACCCAGTACTTC. It specifies CASGFPAGTETQYF. The rearrangement links TRBV5-1 to TRBJ2-5; 7 nucleotides line up with TRBD2. Unmatched junction bases numbered 10, after V lost 7 bases and J lost 4 bases. Germline V CDR1 and CDR2: SGHRS, YFSETQ. CDR3 length: 14 amino acids.

J is TRBJ2-5 and V is TRBV7-9; TRBD2 aligns across 12 bases. The CDR3 is 18 amino acids. Germline V gives CDR1 SEHNR, CDR2 FQNEAQ (reference sequence). The J segment lost 10 bases and the V segment lost 2 bases, leaving 17 bases of the junction unmatched. The CDR3 here is CASSLWPPSGGAGEGQYF. The DNA for the CDR3 is TGTGCCAGCAGCTTATGGCCCCCTAGCGGGGGGGCCGGAGAAGGCCAGTACTTC.

This clone was seen more than once but under ten times. V gene TRBV30 combines with J gene TRBJ1-2, with D perhaps TRBD1 (6 bases). The V gene's germline CDR1 is GTSNPN and CDR2 SVGIG (reference sequence). V was cut by 1 base and J by 8 bases, with 20 bases left in between. The CDR3 runs to 15 residues. The CDR3 sequence is CAWSATGARMNGYTF. As DNA, the CDR3 is TGTGCCTGGAGTGCGACAGGTGCCCGGATGAACGGCTACACCTTC.

This clone was seen a few times. The chain recombines TRBV19 with TRBJ1-4, with a possible D match to TRBD1 (5 bases). CDR3 size: 14 residues. The germline gives CDR1 LNHDA, CDR2 SQIVND (reference sequence). V dropped 7 bases and J dropped 7 bases, with 16 bases sitting between them. For the CDR3, the DNA is TGTGCCAGTACCAACTCAGGGAGGAGTGAAAAACTGTTTTTT. Translated: CASTNSGRSEKLFF.

This clone was recorded a few times. This CDR3 is also generated by other DNA sequences in the sample. The J gene is TRBJ2-7, the V gene TRBV7-9; no clear D gene. Germline V gene data show CDR1 as SEHNR and CDR2 as FQNEAQ (reference sequence). V was cut by 2 bases and J by 3 bases, with 5 bases left in between. This CDR3 is built from 12 residues. The DNA of the CDR3 is TGTGCCAGCAGCTTAAGCAGCTACGAGCAGTACTTC. The encoded protein is CASSLSSYEQYF.

Only one count was recorded for this clone. The V gene is TRBV5-1, the J gene TRBJ2-3, with 11 bases lining up with TRBD2. Germline values: CDR1 SGHRS, CDR2 YFSETQ. The CDR3 runs to 15 residues. With 1 base clipped from V and 9 bases from J, the junction kept 7 bases outside the gene matches. The CDR3 DNA follows: TGCGCCAGCAGCTTGACGACTAGCGGGGTGGGGACGCAGTATTTT. This codes for CASSLTTSGVGTQYF.

CDR3 sequence reads: CASRAVLQETQYF. In nucleotides, the CDR3 is TGTGCCAGCAGGGCGGTACTACAAGAGACCCAGTACTTC. The V and J genes are TRBV11-2 and TRBJ2-5; D gene uncertain. CDR1 is SGHAT, CDR2 FQNNGV, per germline. This CDR3 comprises 13 residues. V was pared by 6 bases and J by 2 bases, with 10 bases between.

This chain joins TRBV7-9 and TRBJ1-5; 9 nucleotides match TRBD1. V was pared by 5 bases and J by 9 bases, with 11 bases of the junction left unmatched. The germline V gene encodes CDR1 SEHNR and CDR2 FQNEAQ (reference sequence). The CDR3 covers 15 residues. The CDR3 spells CASSPGTGNVGPQHF. DNA of the CDR3: TGTGCCAGCAGCCCCGGGACAGGGAATGTTGGGCCCCAGCATTTT.

This clone has only a few counts. The genes are TRBV25-1 and TRBJ2-2; D gene ambiguous. Per germline, CDR1 MGHDK and CDR2 SYGVNS. CDR3 length: 16 residues. The germline V and J ends were trimmed by 1 base and 1 base, with 10 bases remaining between them. The CDR3, as DNA: TGTGCCAGCAGTGAATTAGTAACTGGGAACACCGGGGAGCTGTTTTTT. This sequence encodes CASSELVTGNTGELFF.

This clone is large by share. The chain recombines TRBV5-1 with TRBJ2-3; 9 nucleotides agree with TRBD2. The CDR3 runs to 14 residues. Germline V CDR1 and CDR2: SGHRS, YFSETQ. V trimming: 6 bases; J trimming: 2 bases; junction bases outside the gene matches: 4. CDR3 residues: CASTSGLATDTQYF. CDR3 DNA sequence: TGCGCCAGCACTTCGGGACTAGCCACAGATACGCAGTATTTT. Together with reference TRBV5-1 and TRBJ2-3, the CDR3 gives the full variable domain: KAGVTQTPRYLIKTRGQQVTLSCSPISGHRSVSWYQQTPGQGLQFLFEYFSETQRNKGNFPGRFSGRQFSNSRSEMNVSTLELGDSALYLCASTSGLATDTQYFGPGTRLTVL.

The rearrangement uses TRBV6-5 and TRBJ2-7, with D perhaps matching TRBD1 (5 bases). Germline CDR1 reads MNHEY; CDR2 reads SVGAGI. The V gene lost 2 bases and the J gene lost 3 bases, with 8 bases spanning the gap. The CDR3 spans 13 residues. CDR3 residues: CASSYQGNYEQYF. In DNA, the CDR3 is TGTGCCAGCAGTTACCAGGGTAACTACGAGCAGTACTTC.

V usage is TRBV7-9 and J usage is TRBJ2-7, with D possibly being TRBD1 (6 bases). The CDR3 is 16 amino acids. Looked up from germline, CDR1 is SEHNR and CDR2 is FQNEAQ (reference sequence). Trimming shortened V by 4 bases and J by 1 base, and 17 bases separated the two germline ends. Here the CDR3 reads CASSSLPRDISYEQYF. The DNA for the CDR3 is TGTGCCAGCAGCTCCCTCCCCCGGGACATTTCCTACGAGCAGTACTTC.

The sample holds a few counts of this clone. V and J are TRBV4-2 and TRBJ1-1; D remains unclear. Trimming took 0 bases from V and 6 from J, leaving 11 bases between them. The CDR3 spans 14 residues. Germline values: CDR1 LGHNA, CDR2 YNFKEQ. CDR3 residues: CASSQDYGRAEAFF. The DNA for the CDR3 is TGTGCCAGCAGCCAAGATTATGGTAGGGCTGAAGCTTTCTTT.

The chain is built from TRBV7-9 and TRBJ2-5; TRBD2 matches 8 bases. The CDR3 totals 13 residues. CDR1 is SEHNR and CDR2 is FQNEAQ in the germline V gene (reference sequence). The V segment lost 4 bases and the J segment 7 bases; nucleotides outside the gene matches: 5. Here the CDR3 reads CASSSTSVATQYF. DNA for the CDR3: TGTGCCAGCAGCTCGACTAGCGTGGCGACCCAGTACTTC. Variable domain in full (rest from reference TRBV7-9 and TRBJ2-5): DTGVSQNPRHKITKRGQNVTFRCDPISEHNRLYWYRQTLGQGPEFLTYFQNEAQLEKSRLLSDRFSAERPKGSFSTLEIQRTEQGDSAMYLCASSSTSVATQYFGPGTRLLVL.

This clone was found a few times. The V gene is TRBV2, the J gene TRBJ2-7, with 7 bases that match TRBD2. The germline CDR1 and CDR2 sequences are SNHLY and FYNNEI. With 9 bases clipped from V and 3 bases from J, the junction kept 11 bases outside the gene matches. The CDR3 totals 14 residues. The DNA for the CDR3 is TGTGCCAGATCTCGAGCGGGGCAGGGCTACGAGCAGTACTTC. Protein sequence: CARSRAGQGYEQYF.

The chain employs TRBV5-6 and TRBJ2-2; D unresolved. Germline assignment: CDR1 SGHDT and CDR2 YYEEEE. Trimming pared 2 bases from V and 3 bases from J, leaving 11 bases between. CDR3 length: 15 amino acids. CDR3 in DNA: TGTGCCAGCAGCTTCCGGAATCTGTACACCGGGGAGCTGTTTTTT. This sequence encodes CASSFRNLYTGELFF. The full variable domain, its missing parts supplied by reference TRBV5-6 and TRBJ2-2, is DAGVTQSPTHLIKTRGQQVTLRCSPKSGHDTVSWYQQALGQGPQFIFQYYEEEERQRGNFPDRFSGHQFPNYSSELNVNALLLGDSALYLCASSFRNLYTGELFFGEGSRLTVL.

The chain combines TRBV4-3 with TRBJ2-1; 8 bases map to TRBD2. This CDR3 region has 17 residues. Per the germline V gene, CDR1 is LGHNA and CDR2 is YSLEER. V trimming: 0 bases; J trimming: 1 base; junction bases outside the gene matches: 5. CDR3 in DNA: TGCGCCAGCAGCCAAGATGTAACTAGCGGTTCCTACAATGAGCAGTTCTTC. Translating it yields CASSQDVTSGSYNEQFF.

Of note for this clone: The germline gene is not matched at one end of the junction; a read error may be the cause. The chain couples TRBV18 to TRBJ1-1; D not certain. This CDR3 comprises 12 residues. Germline assignment: CDR1 KGHSH and CDR2 LQKENI. The CDR3 nucleotides read TGTGCCAGCTCACCGTCGGAGGGCGGGCTCTGGTTT. Amino acids: CASSPSEGGLWF. Combining the CDR3 with reference TRBV18 and TRBJ1-1 gives the whole variable domain NAGVMQNPRHLVRRRGQEARLRCSPMKGHSHVYWYRQLPEEGLKFMVYLQKENIIDESGMPKERFSAEFPKEGPSILRIQQVVRGDSAAYFCASSPSEGGLWFGQGTRLTVV.

By sample share, this clone is medium-sized. The chain joins TRBV4-3 to TRBJ2-5, with D perhaps being TRBD1 or TRBD2 (5 bases each). The CDR3 is made up of 17 amino acids. Trimming shortened V by 0 bases and J by 5 bases, and 19 bases separated the two germline ends. CDR1 and CDR2 (germline): LGHNA, YSLEER. The CDR3 sequence: CASSQDRDLGAGETQYF. CDR3 DNA: TGCGCCAGCAGCCAAGATCGGGACCTAGGAGCCGGGGAGACCCAGTACTTC.

The J gene is TRBJ2-1, the V gene TRBV5-1; TRBD2 might be the D (5 bases). Trimming removed 0 bases from V and 0 bases from J, with 10 bases in between. The CDR3 totals 16 residues. Germline lookup yields CDR1 SGHRS and CDR2 YFSETQ. CDR3 in amino acids: CASSLGAGVSYNEQFF. For the CDR3, the DNA is TGCGCCAGCAGCTTGGGGGCCGGGGTCTCCTACAATGAGCAGTTCTTC. Full variable domain (remainder filled in from reference TRBV5-1 and TRBJ2-1): KAGVTQTPRYLIKTRGQQVTLSCSPISGHRSVSWYQQTPGQGLQFLFEYFSETQRNKGNFPGRFSGRQFSNSRSEMNVSTLELGDSALYLCASSLGAGVSYNEQFFGPGTRLTVL.

This clone has more than one count but fewer than ten. This chain connects TRBV2 to TRBJ1-4, with D unresolved. The ends were cut back, 6 bases at V and 5 bases at J, with 10 bases in the middle. Per germline, CDR1 SNHLY and CDR2 FYNNEI. The CDR3 has 13 residues. In DNA, the CDR3 is TGTGCCAGCAGGCGGCAGTTAAATGAAAAACTGTTTTTT. This translates into CASRRQLNEKLFF.

V and J are TRBV6-5 and TRBJ2-3; 11 bases are shared with TRBD2. This CDR3 comprises 15 residues. V shed 7 bases and J 6 bases; nucleotides not matched to a gene: 9. Germline CDR1 MNHEY, CDR2 SVGAGI. The CDR3 DNA reads TGTGCCAGCACCACTAGCGGGGGACCTGCGGATACGCAGTATTTT. Its protein product is CASTTSGGPADTQYF.